Listed below are T cell receptor beta chains from one sample, sequenced in a study of CD8+CD57+ T cells in acquired aplastic anemia. MiXCR, run by TCRdb on the reads, gives a single entry per CDR3 protein. The sample holds under 200,000 distinct CDR3 sequences, about 45% seen once. Sequencing was carried out using sorted CD4+, CD8+, or CD8+CD57+ T cells (not recorded which) from PBMCs. Receptors were obtained from a human donor with aplastic anemia. The CDR3 runs from the conserved cysteine through the conserved F or W. The D gene is left open where the match is weak. The size field is filled for only some rows; it gives once, few, many or a size class.

TRBD2	-	TRBV20-1	TRBJ2-1	CSAPRREENNEQFF	TGCAGTGCCCCTAGGCGGGAGGAAAACAATGAGCAGTTCTTC
-	-	TRBV12-3/TRBV12-4	TRBJ2-7	CASSDRPYEQYF	TGTGCCAGCAGTGACAGACCCTACGAGCAGTACTTC
TRBD1	-	TRBV10-3	TRBJ1-2	CAISPQTGTALGYTF	TGTGCCATCAGTCCGCAAACCGGGACAGCCTTAGGCTACACCTTC
TRBD2	many	TRBV6-1	TRBJ2-3	CASSVGGVTDTQYF	TGTGCCAGCAGTGTGGGGGGGGTTACAGATACGCAGTATTTT
-	-	TRBV5-1	TRBJ2-5	CASKREGVFQETQYF	TGCGCCAGCAAGCGCGAGGGGGTTTTCCAAGAGACCCAGTACTTC
TRBD2	-	TRBV24-1	TRBJ2-1	CATSSGSYDEQFF	TGTGCCACCAGTAGCGGGAGTTATGATGAGCAGTTCTTC
TRBD1	-	TRBV6-1	TRBJ2-6	CASRTGEAGANVLTF	TGTGCCAGCCGGACAGGGGAGGCTGGGGCCAACGTCCTGACTTTC
TRBD2	many	TRBV7-9	TRBJ2-5	CASSPSSGRVQETQYF	TGTGCCAGCAGCCCCTCCAGCGGGAGGGTACAAGAGACCCAGTACTTC
TRBD2	many	TRBV20-1	TRBJ2-3	CSARVGLAGRDTQYF	TGCAGTGCTAGAGTCGGACTAGCGGGAAGAGATACGCAGTATTTT
TRBD1	-	TRBV5-1	TRBJ1-1	CASSLKQGTMVTEAFF	TGCGCCAGCAGCTTGAAACAGGGGACGATGGTTACTGAAGCTTTCTTT
TRBD1	many	TRBV7-2	TRBJ1-2	CASSFADRPLYTF	TGTGCCAGCAGCTTCGCGGACAGGCCCCTCTACACCTTC
TRBD1	once	TRBV7-3	TRBJ2-7	CASSFPGQSGYEQYF	TGTGCCAGCAGCTTTCCGGGACAGTCGGGCTACGAGCAGTACTTC
-	few	TRBV19	TRBJ2-5	CASSIDGRTGETQYF	TGTGCCAGTAGTATTGACGGGAGGACAGGGGAGACCCAGTACTTC
-	-	TRBV7-9	TRBJ1-2	CASSRPLSSGYTF	TGTGCCAGCAGCCGTCCGCTTTCTAGCGGCTACACCTTC
-	few	TRBV11-2	TRBJ2-1	CASSFSPVSYNEQFF	TGTGCCAGCAGCTTCTCCCCAGTCTCCTACAATGAGCAGTTCTTC
-	many	TRBV25-1	TRBJ1-2	CASSWGLRARYTF	TGTGCCAGCAGTTGGGGACTGAGGGCACGCTACACCTTC
TRBD1	many	TRBV14	TRBJ2-1	CASGPGQGGHEQFF	TGTGCCAGCGGACCGGGACAGGGTGGGCATGAGCAGTTCTTC
TRBD2	many	TRBV5-1	TRBJ2-3	CASSLVAGADTQYF	TGCGCCAGCAGCTTGGTAGCGGGAGCGGATACGCAGTATTTT
-	many	TRBV7-2	TRBJ2-2	CASSSAANTGELFF	TGTGCCAGCAGCTCGGCCGCGAACACCGGGGAGCTGTTTTTT
-	few	TRBV27	TRBJ2-3	CASSFTGISTDTQYF	TGTGCCAGCAGTTTTACCGGGATTAGCACAGATACGCAGTATTTT
TRBD1	-	TRBV7-8	TRBJ1-1	CASSLHRGDMNTEAFF	TGTGCCAGCAGCTTACACAGGGGGGATATGAACACTGAAGCTTTCTTT
-	few	TRBV27	TRBJ1-4	CASSYSDHNEKLFF	TGTGCCAGCAGTTATAGCGACCATAATGAAAAACTGTTTTTT
-	-	TRBV2	TRBJ1-1	CASKPGPNTEAFF	TGTGCCAGCAAACCGGGGCCTAACACTGAAGCTTTCTTT
-	many	TRBV2	TRBJ1-5	CASGGDGPNQPQHF	TGTGCCAGCGGAGGGGACGGACCCAATCAGCCCCAGCATTTT